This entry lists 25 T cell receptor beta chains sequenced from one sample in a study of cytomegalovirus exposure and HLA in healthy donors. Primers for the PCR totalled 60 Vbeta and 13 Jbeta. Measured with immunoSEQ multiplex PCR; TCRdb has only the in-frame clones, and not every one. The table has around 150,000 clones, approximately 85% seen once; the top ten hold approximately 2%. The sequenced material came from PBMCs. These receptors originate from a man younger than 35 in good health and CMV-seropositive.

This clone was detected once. The CDR3 nucleotides read TGTGCCAGCACTCTCACAGGGACCTATAATTCACCCCTCCACTTT. Translation: CASTLTGTYNSPLHF. The rearrangement links TRBV25-1 to TRBJ1-6; TRBD1 is a possible D gene (6 bases). V shed 7 bases and J shed 2 bases, with 12 bases lying between them. Germline loops: CDR1 MGHDK, CDR2 SYGVNS. CDR3 size: 15 residues. Drawing the rest from reference TRBV25-1 and TRBJ1-6, the complete variable domain is EADIYQTPRYLVIGTGKKITLECSQTMGHDKMYWYQQDPGMELHLIHYSYGVNSTEKGDLSSESTVSRIRTEHFPLTLESARPSHTSQYLCASTLTGTYNSPLHFGNGTRLTVT.

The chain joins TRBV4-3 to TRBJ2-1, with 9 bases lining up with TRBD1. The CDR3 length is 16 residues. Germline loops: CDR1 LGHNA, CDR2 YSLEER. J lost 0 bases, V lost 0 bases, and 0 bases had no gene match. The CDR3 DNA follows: TGCGCCAGCAGCCAAGAGGACAGGGGCTCCTACAATGAGCAGTTCTTC. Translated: CASSQEDRGSYNEQFF.

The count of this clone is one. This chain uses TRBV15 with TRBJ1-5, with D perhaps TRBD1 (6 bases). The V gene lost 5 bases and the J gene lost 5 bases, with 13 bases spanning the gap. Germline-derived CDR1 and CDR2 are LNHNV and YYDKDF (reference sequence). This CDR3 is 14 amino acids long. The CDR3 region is CATSLQGDYQPQHF. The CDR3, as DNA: TGTGCCACCAGCCTACAGGGTGACTATCAGCCCCAGCATTTT. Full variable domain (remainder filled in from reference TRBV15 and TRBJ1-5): DAMVIQNPRYQVTQFGKPVTLSCSQTLNHNVMYWYQQKSSQAPKLLFHYYDKDFNNEADTPDNFQSRRPNTSFCFLDIRSPGLGDTAMYLCATSLQGDYQPQHFGDGTRLSIL.

The CDR3 coding sequence is TGTGCCAGCAGTGACTCAGGGGGCGGTTCACCCCTCCACTTT. It yields the protein CASSDSGGGSPLHF. The chain couples TRBV6-4 to TRBJ1-6; 7 nucleotides agree with TRBD1. The V segment lost 0 bases and the J segment 9 bases; nucleotides outside the gene matches: 2. The germline V gene encodes CDR1 MRHNA and CDR2 SNTAGT. The CDR3 runs 14 residues.

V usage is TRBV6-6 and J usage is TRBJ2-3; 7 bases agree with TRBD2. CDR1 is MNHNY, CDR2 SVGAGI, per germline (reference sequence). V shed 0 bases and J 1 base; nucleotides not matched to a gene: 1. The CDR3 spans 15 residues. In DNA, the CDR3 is TGTGCCAGCAGTTACTCGGCGGGGGGCACAGATACGCAGTATTTT. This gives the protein CASSYSAGGTDTQYF.

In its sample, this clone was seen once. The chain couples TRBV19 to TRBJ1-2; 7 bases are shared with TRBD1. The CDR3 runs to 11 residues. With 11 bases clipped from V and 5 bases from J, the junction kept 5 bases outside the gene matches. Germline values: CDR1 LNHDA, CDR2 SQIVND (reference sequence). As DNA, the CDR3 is TGTGCCTCTCTGACAGGGTATGGCTACACCTTC. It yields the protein CASLTGYGYTF.

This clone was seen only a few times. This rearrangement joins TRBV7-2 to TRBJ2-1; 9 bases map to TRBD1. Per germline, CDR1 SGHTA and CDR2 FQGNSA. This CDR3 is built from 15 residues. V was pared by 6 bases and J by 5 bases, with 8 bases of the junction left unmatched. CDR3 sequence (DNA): TGTGCCAGCAGACTTACAGGGGGCGGGCACAATGAGCAGTTCTTC. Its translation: CASRLTGGGHNEQFF.

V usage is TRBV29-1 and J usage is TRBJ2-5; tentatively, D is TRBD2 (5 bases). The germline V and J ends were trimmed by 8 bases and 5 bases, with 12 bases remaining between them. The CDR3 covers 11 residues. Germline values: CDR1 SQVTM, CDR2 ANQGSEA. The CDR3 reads CSMRPGETQYF. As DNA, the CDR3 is TGCAGCATGCGGCCGGGGGAGACCCAGTACTTC.

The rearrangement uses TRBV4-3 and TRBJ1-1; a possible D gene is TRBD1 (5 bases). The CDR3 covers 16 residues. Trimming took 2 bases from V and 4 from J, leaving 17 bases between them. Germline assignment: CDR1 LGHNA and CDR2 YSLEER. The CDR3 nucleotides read TGCGCCAGCAGCCAATTGGGCGGTGGGGGGGGCACTGAAGCTTTCTTT. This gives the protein CASSQLGGGGGTEAFF.

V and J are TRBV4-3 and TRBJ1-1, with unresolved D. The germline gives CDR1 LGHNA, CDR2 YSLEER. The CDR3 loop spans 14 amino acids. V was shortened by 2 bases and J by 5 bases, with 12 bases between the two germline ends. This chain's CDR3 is CASSQLGVWTEAFF. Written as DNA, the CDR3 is TGCGCCAGCAGCCAACTTGGAGTTTGGACTGAAGCTTTCTTT.

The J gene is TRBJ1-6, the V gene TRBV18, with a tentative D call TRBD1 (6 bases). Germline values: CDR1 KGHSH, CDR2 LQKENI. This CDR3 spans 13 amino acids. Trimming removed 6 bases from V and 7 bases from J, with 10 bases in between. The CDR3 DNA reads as TGTGCCAGCTCGCCGACAGGAAATTCACCCCTCCACTTT. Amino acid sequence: CASSPTGNSPLHF.

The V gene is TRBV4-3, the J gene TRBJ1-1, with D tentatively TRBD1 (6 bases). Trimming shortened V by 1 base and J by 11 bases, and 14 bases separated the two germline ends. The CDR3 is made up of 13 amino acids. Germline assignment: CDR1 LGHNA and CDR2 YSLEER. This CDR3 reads CASSQGDTGLAFF. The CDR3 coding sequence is TGCGCCAGCAGCCAAGGGGACACCGGTCTGGCTTTCTTT.

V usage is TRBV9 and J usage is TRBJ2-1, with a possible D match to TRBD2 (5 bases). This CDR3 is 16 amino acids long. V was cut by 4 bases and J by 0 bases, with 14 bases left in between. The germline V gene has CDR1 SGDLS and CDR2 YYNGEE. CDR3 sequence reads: CASSPSRGTSYNEQFF. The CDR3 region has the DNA TGTGCCAGCAGCCCTAGCCGGGGAACCTCCTACAATGAGCAGTTCTTC.

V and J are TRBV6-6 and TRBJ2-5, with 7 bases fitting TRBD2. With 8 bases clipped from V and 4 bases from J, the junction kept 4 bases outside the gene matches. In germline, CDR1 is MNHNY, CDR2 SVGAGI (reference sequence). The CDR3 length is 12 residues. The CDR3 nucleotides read TGTGCCAGCCGGGGGAGGGGAGAGACCCAGTACTTC. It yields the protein CASRGRGETQYF.

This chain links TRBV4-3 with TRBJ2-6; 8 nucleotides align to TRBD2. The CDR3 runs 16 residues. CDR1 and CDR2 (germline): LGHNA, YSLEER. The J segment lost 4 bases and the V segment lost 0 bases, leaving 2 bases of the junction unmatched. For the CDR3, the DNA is TGCGCCAGCAGCCAAGAGAGCGGGGGAGGGGCCAACGTCCTGACTTTC. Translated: CASSQESGGGANVLTF.

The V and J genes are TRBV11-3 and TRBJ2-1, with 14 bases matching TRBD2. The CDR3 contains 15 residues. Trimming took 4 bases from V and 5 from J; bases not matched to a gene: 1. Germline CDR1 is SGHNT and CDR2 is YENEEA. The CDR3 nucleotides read TGTGCCAGCAGCTGGGGACTAGCGGGAGACAATGAGCAGTTCTTC. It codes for CASSWGLAGDNEQFF. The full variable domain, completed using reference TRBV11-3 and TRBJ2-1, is EAGVVQSPRYKIIEKKQPVAFWCNPISGHNTLYWYLQNLGQGPELLIRYENEEAVDDSQLPKDRFSAERLKGVDSTLKIQPAELGDSAVYLCASSWGLAGDNEQFFGPGTRLTVL.

The chain's CDR3 is CASSSRLAVGTDTQYF. The CDR3 DNA is TGTGCCAGCAGCTCGCGACTAGCGGTCGGCACAGATACGCAGTATTTT. The genes are TRBV11-1 and TRBJ2-3, with 9 bases that match TRBD2. Trimming at V came to 4 bases and at J to 1 base, leaving 6 bases not matched to a gene. The V gene's germline CDR1 is SGHAT and CDR2 FQDESV (reference sequence). The CDR3 contains 16 residues.

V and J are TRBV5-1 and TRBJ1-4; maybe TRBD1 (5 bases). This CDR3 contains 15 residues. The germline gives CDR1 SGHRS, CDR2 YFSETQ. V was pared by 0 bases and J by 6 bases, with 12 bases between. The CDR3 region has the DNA TGCGCCAGCAGCTTGGGCGGGGGAGGCGATGAAAAACTGTTTTTT. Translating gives CASSLGGGGDEKLFF.

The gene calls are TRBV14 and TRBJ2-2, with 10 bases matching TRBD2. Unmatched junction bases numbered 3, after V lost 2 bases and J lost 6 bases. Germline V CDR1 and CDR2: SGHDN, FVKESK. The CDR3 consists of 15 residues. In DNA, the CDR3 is TGTGCCAGCAGCCAACTAGCGGGGGTCGCCGGGGAGCTGTTTTTT. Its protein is CASSQLAGVAGELFF.

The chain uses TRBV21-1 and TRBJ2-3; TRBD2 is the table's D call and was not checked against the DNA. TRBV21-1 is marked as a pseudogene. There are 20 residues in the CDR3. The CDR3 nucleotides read TGTGCCAGCAGCAAAGGGGGGACTAGCGGATACTTTTCTAGCACAGATACGCAGTATTTT. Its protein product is CASSKGGTSGYFSSTDTQYF.

CDR3 residues: CASSLSGGEGNTIYF. The CDR3 DNA reads TGTGCCAGCAGCTTAAGTGGGGGCGAGGGAAACACCATATATTTT. The chain employs TRBV7-6 and TRBJ1-3, with a weak D call TRBD1 (6 bases). Trimming stripped 2 bases from V and 4 bases from J, with 12 bases between. Per the germline V gene, CDR1 is SGHVS and CDR2 is FNYEAQ. CDR3 length: 15 residues.

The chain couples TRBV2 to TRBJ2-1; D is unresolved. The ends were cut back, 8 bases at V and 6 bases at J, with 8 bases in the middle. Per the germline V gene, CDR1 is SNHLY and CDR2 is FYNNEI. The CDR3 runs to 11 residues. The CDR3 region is CASRYSNEQFF. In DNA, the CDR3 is TGTGCCAGCCGATACAGCAATGAGCAGTTCTTC.

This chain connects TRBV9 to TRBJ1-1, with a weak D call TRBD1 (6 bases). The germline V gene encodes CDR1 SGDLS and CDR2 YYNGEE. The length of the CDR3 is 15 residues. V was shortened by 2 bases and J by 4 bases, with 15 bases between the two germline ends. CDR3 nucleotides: TGTGCCAGCAGCGTGGGATCACAGGGTCTCACTGAAGCTTTCTTT. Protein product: CASSVGSQGLTEAFF.

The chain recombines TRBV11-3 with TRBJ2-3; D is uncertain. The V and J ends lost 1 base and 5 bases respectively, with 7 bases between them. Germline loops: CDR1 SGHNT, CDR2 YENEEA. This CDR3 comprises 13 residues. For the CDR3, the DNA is TGTGCCAGCAGCTTAGGGGCTGGAGATACGCAGTATTTT. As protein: CASSLGAGDTQYF.

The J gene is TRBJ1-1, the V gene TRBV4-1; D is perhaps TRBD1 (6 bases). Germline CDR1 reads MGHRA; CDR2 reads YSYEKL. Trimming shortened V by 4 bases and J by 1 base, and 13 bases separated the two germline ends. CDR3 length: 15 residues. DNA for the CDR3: TGCGCCAGCAGCCCCGGGCGGGGGCGGAACACTGAAGCTTTCTTT. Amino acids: CASSPGRGRNTEAFF.